These T cell receptor beta chains were read from a single sample in a study of blood T cells in healthy people across ages. TCRdb fed the 5' RACE reads into MiXCR, producing one record per CDR3 protein. Among approximately 800,000 distinct CDR3 sequences listed, roughly 25% were seen once. The data were also submitted as part of a second study, on T cells of mothers and their children.

Sequencing was done on a sample of blood. These receptors were collected from a boy under 18 in good health. Both conserved end residues are trimmed from each CDR3. D genes are given only for firm matches.

D gene: TRBD1
V gene: TRBV20-1
CDR3 protein: SAKGRGTGPDTQY

D gene: TRBD2
V gene: TRBV28
CDR3 protein: ASSSPGLGSYEQY

D gene: -
V gene: TRBV5-1
CDR3 protein: ASSDQGSDTQY

D gene: -
V gene: TRBV7-9
CDR3 protein: ASSSRGSVQGEQF

D gene: TRBD2
V gene: TRBV3-1
CDR3 protein: ASSQGNSGGAGETQY

D gene: TRBD1
V gene: TRBV12-3/TRBV12-4
CDR3 protein: ASTPGTGYGYT

D gene: -
V gene: TRBV6-2/TRBV6-3
CDR3 protein: ASSRTGTFSYEQY

D gene: -
V gene: TRBV29-1
CDR3 protein: SVAGQGTDTQY

D gene: TRBD1
V gene: TRBV5-1
CDR3 protein: ASSTGDRGYGYT

D gene: -
V gene: TRBV4-2
CDR3 protein: ASSQEGLRGNTIY

D gene: TRBD2
V gene: TRBV28
CDR3 protein: ASSLRGAGTPSETQY

D gene: -
V gene: TRBV20-1
CDR3 protein: SASRQVVTEAF

D gene: -
V gene: TRBV6-1
CDR3 protein: ASSGSGLVETQY

D gene: -
V gene: TRBV7-3
CDR3 protein: ASSLGGAGGQETQY

D gene: -
V gene: TRBV6-2/TRBV6-3
CDR3 protein: ASSYGPQRNQPQH

D gene: -
V gene: TRBV28
CDR3 protein: ASINSGSYNEQF

D gene: -
V gene: TRBV29-1
CDR3 protein: SVGRRGEAF

D gene: TRBD2
V gene: TRBV5-1
CDR3 protein: ASSEAGAPMETQY

D gene: -
V gene: TRBV7-9
CDR3 protein: ASSLVSTGELF

D gene: TRBD1
V gene: TRBV12-3/TRBV12-4
CDR3 protein: ACSLAPGQSRFYNEQF

D gene: -
V gene: TRBV28
CDR3 protein: ASREQGWDEQF

D gene: -
V gene: TRBV18
CDR3 protein: ASSPGVSGGYT

D gene: TRBD2
V gene: TRBV6-1
CDR3 protein: ASSTSGGARETQY

D gene: -
V gene: TRBV6-1
CDR3 protein: ASSAFAGGGGSNQPQH

D gene: -
V gene: TRBV4-1
CDR3 protein: ASSQGKLVGGTQY

D gene: TRBD2
V gene: TRBV11-3
CDR3 protein: ASSLGGTSRNEQF

D gene: TRBD2
V gene: TRBV4-1
CDR3 protein: ASSQGPAGGVGQY

D gene: TRBD1
V gene: TRBV20-1
CDR3 protein: SAVRQGAREKLF

D gene: -
V gene: TRBV4-1
CDR3 protein: ASSQGQGGSAGANVLT

D gene: TRBD2
V gene: TRBV6-1
CDR3 protein: ASSGSGGTYTGELF

D gene: TRBD1
V gene: TRBV7-2
CDR3 protein: ASSFSSGTGNEAF

D gene: -
V gene: TRBV2
CDR3 protein: ASSEEGEDAGELF

D gene: TRBD2
V gene: TRBV3-1
CDR3 protein: ASSHLAGATDTQY

D gene: -
V gene: TRBV3-1
CDR3 protein: ASSRDIFGYEQY

D gene: TRBD1
V gene: TRBV3-1
CDR3 protein: ASSQMTGLDGYT

D gene: TRBD1
V gene: TRBV7-9
CDR3 protein: ASSLAGGGRTEAF

D gene: TRBD2
V gene: TRBV7-9
CDR3 protein: ATPTERGVIC

D gene: -
V gene: TRBV29-1
CDR3 protein: SVEDLKGGETQY

D gene: TRBD1
V gene: TRBV10-3
CDR3 protein: AISGGTGKNSPLH

D gene: -
V gene: TRBV4-1
CDR3 protein: ASSQDLGAYSYEQY

D gene: -
V gene: TRBV18
CDR3 protein: ASSRAGYNEQF

D gene: -
V gene: TRBV6-5
CDR3 protein: ASTNRASETQY

D gene: TRBD2
V gene: TRBV3-1
CDR3 protein: ASSSRGRLNEQF

D gene: -
V gene: TRBV20-1
CDR3 protein: SARLDPLNTEAF

D gene: -
V gene: TRBV7-9
CDR3 protein: ASSLQGQGYT